The text below deals with one T cell receptor (beta chain). Germline-derived CDR1 and CDR2 are SGHTA and FQGNSA. Trimming cost V 7 bases and J 2 bases; bases outside gene matches: 8. CDR3 length equals 15 residues. This record belongs to a study of T cell changes during pregnancy in multiple sclerosis. The data were produced by immunoSEQ multiplex PCR, yet TCRdb's version contains in-frame clones alone and is incomplete. Among under 40,000 clones listed, approximately 90% were seen once. The sequences come from peripheral blood, collected in the second trimester of pregnancy. The sequence derives from a female donor in good health, enrolled as a control in a pregnancy study. The rearrangement joins TRBV7-2 to TRBJ2-5, with TRBD2 identical over 9 bases. DNA for the CDR3: TGTGCCAGCACCGCAAGCGGGGGGCATCAAGAGACCCAGTACTTC. Encoded protein: CASTASGGHQETQYF.